Listed here are 26 T cell receptor beta chains from one sample, sequenced in a study of OX40 agonist ivuxolimab in advanced cancers. Some clones are missing from TCRdb's copy, which holds only in-frame ones; the method was immunoSEQ multiplex PCR. The data hold approximately 100,000 clones, with approximately 90% observed a single time. Specimen: CD4+ or CD8+ T cells sorted from blood, collected in a trial of the OX40 agonist ivuxolimab. These receptors were taken from an adult with an advanced solid tumor such as melanoma, head and neck, liver or kidney cancer.

This clone appeared a few times. This chain links TRBV2 with TRBJ2-2, with 9 bases that match TRBD2. Trimming cost V 6 bases and J 4 bases; bases outside gene matches: 3. The CDR3 loop spans 14 amino acids. The germline gives CDR1 SNHLY, CDR2 FYNNEI. As DNA, the CDR3 is TGTGCCAGCAGGGGACTAGCAGGCACCGGGGAGCTGTTTTTT. Protein product: CASRGLAGTGELFF.

V gene TRBV6-1 combines with J gene TRBJ2-5; 7 bases map to TRBD2. Germline loops: CDR1 MNHNS, CDR2 SASEGT. After removal of 1 base from V and 1 base from J, the junction contained 6 bases not matched to a gene. CDR3 size: 16 residues. The CDR3 region has the DNA TGTGCCAGCAGTGAAGGAGGACTAGGGTCCCAAGAGACCCAGTACTTC. Translating it yields CASSEGGLGSQETQYF.

J is TRBJ1-5 and V is TRBV11-3, with a tentative D call TRBD1 (6 bases). The germline V gene has CDR1 SGHNT and CDR2 YENEEA. This CDR3 is 16 amino acids long. V lost 5 bases and J lost 1, with 15 bases in between. DNA of the CDR3: TGTGCCAGCAGCCTTACTCACAGGGAGAGCAATCAGCCCCAGCATTTT. Its translation is CASSLTHRESNQPQHF. Full variable domain (outside the CDR3, taken from reference TRBV11-3 and TRBJ1-5): EAGVVQSPRYKIIEKKQPVAFWCNPISGHNTLYWYLQNLGQGPELLIRYENEEAVDDSQLPKDRFSAERLKGVDSTLKIQPAELGDSAVYLCASSLTHRESNQPQHFGDGTRLSIL.

This clone is a singleton in its sample. The V call is TRBV7-9, the J call TRBJ1-4; D remains unclear. CDR3 length equals 17 residues. V was trimmed by 4 bases and J by 0 bases, leaving 15 bases between them. Germline CDR1 and CDR2: SEHNR and FQNEAQ (reference sequence). CDR3 region: CASSSRDFSSTNEKLFF. As DNA, the CDR3 is TGTGCCAGCAGCTCCCGAGACTTCAGCTCAACTAATGAAAAACTGTTTTTT.

CDR3 region: CASKGTVKFHEQYF. CDR3 sequence (DNA): TGTGCCAGCAAGGGGACGGTGAAATTCCACGAGCAGTACTTC. This chain uses TRBV6-6 with TRBJ2-7; TRBD1 or TRBD2 may be the D gene (5 bases each). This CDR3 spans 14 amino acids. Germline values: CDR1 MNHNY, CDR2 SVGAGI (reference sequence). Trimming removed 7 bases at V and 5 bases at J, with 18 bases between.

The chain recombines TRBV7-8 with TRBJ2-2, with 7 bases aligning to TRBD1. V lost 7 bases and J lost 4; bases outside the gene matches: 18. This CDR3 has 18 residues. Germline CDR1 is SGHVS and CDR2 is FQNEAQ. CDR3 sequence: CASTSRGQLTWGTGELFF. For the CDR3, the DNA is TGTGCCAGCACCTCCCGGGGACAGTTAACTTGGGGCACCGGGGAGCTGTTTTTT.

The chain links TRBV7-2 to TRBJ2-7; no clear D gene. Germline CDR1 SGHTA, CDR2 FQGNSA. V was shortened by 8 bases and J by 3 bases, with 14 bases between the two germline ends. The CDR3 loop spans 13 amino acids. The CDR3 nucleotides are TGTGCCAGCGTAAATCAGGCTGGCTACGAGCAGTACTTC. Amino acid sequence: CASVNQAGYEQYF.

This rearrangement joins TRBV10-1 to TRBJ2-7; 7 nucleotides agree with TRBD2. Germline V gene data show CDR1 as WNHNN and CDR2 as SYGVQD (reference sequence). V lost 4 bases and J lost 9; bases outside the gene matches: 18. The CDR3 length is 16 residues. The CDR3: CASSGLGTKVACRQYF. CDR3 in DNA: TGCGCCAGCAGTGGCCTGGGGACTAAGGTGGCTTGTAGGCAGTACTTC.

Of note for this clone: Within the sample, other DNA sequences also encode this same CDR3. V gene TRBV20-1 combines with J gene TRBJ1-5, with unresolved D. CDR1 is DFQATT and CDR2 is SNEGSKA in the germline V gene (reference sequence). The CDR3 extends over 11 amino acids. V was trimmed by 5 bases and J by 4 bases, leaving 6 bases between them. CDR3 amino acids: CSASGNQPQHF. The CDR3 nucleotides read TGCAGTGCTTCTGGAAATCAGCCCCAGCATTTT.

V and J are TRBV9 and TRBJ2-7, with D maybe TRBD2 (7 bases). V dropped 0 bases and J dropped 0 bases, with 13 bases sitting between them. CDR1 is SGDLS and CDR2 is YYNGEE in the germline V gene. There are 16 residues in the CDR3. This CDR3 is CASSVVAGASSYEQYF. CDR3 coding DNA: TGTGCCAGCAGCGTAGTGGCGGGGGCGAGCTCCTACGAGCAGTACTTC.

V and J are TRBV4-2 and TRBJ2-2; 8 positions agree with TRBD1. Per germline, CDR1 LGHNA and CDR2 YNFKEQ. This CDR3 is 15 amino acids long. J lost 7 bases, V lost 2 bases, and 6 bases had no gene match. CDR3 nucleotide sequence: TGTGCCAGCAGCCAAACACGGACAGGGTTCGGGGAGCTGTTTTTT. It specifies CASSQTRTGFGELFF.

The chain links TRBV10-3 to TRBJ2-3; D gene unclear. V lost 5 bases to trimming and J lost 1 base, with 10 bases between them. CDR1 and CDR2 (germline): ENHRY, SYGVKD. This CDR3 comprises 14 residues. The chain's CDR3 is CAISSQTGTDTQYF. CDR3 nucleotides: TGTGCCATCAGTTCCCAGACGGGCACAGATACGCAGTATTTT.

This clone was seen only a few times. The chain employs TRBV28 and TRBJ2-3, with a tentative D call TRBD2 (5 bases). Germline V gives CDR1 MDHEN, CDR2 SYDVKM. V dropped 4 bases and J dropped 0 bases, with 14 bases sitting between them. The CDR3 spans 16 residues. The CDR3 is CASSSPRAGSTDTQYF. In nucleotides, the CDR3 is TGTGCCAGCAGTTCCCCGAGGGCGGGTAGCACAGATACGCAGTATTTT. The full variable domain, in which reference TRBV28 and TRBJ2-3 provide the parts outside the CDR3, is DVKVTQSSRYLVKRTGEKVFLECVQDMDHENMFWYRQDPGLGLRLIYFSYDVKMKEKGDIPEGYSVSREKKERFSLILESASTNQTSMYLCASSSPRAGSTDTQYFGPGTRLTVL.

The chain links TRBV5-1 to TRBJ1-6, with TRBD1 as a possible D gene (5 bases). Trimming stripped 0 bases from V and 1 base from J, with 11 bases between. Germline CDR1 SGHRS, CDR2 YFSETQ. CDR3 length: 17 residues. The CDR3 region has the DNA TGCGCCAGCAGCTTGGGCGTGAGGGGATCCTATAATTCACCCCTCCACTTT. Residues: CASSLGVRGSYNSPLHF.

Comments on this clone: The junction does not match germline at one end; this may be a read error. This chain joins TRBV6-5 and TRBJ2-5, with D unclear. Germline CDR1 and CDR2: MNHEY and SVGAGI. This CDR3 spans 11 amino acids. CDR3 in amino acids: CTSSYSETQYF. The CDR3 region has the DNA TGTACCAGCAGTTACTCAGAGACCCAGTACTTC.

The chain uses TRBV5-4 and TRBJ2-5; TRBD2 matches at 13 bases. The CDR3 loop spans 16 amino acids. V was pared by 4 bases and J by 5 bases, with 8 bases of the junction left unmatched. The germline V gene encodes CDR1 SGHNT and CDR2 YYREEE (reference sequence). The CDR3 protein is CASSQFTSGGAETQYF. The DNA of the CDR3 is TGTGCCAGCAGCCAATTCACTAGCGGGGGGGCGGAGACCCAGTACTTC. The variable domain in full, completed from reference TRBV5-4 and TRBJ2-5, reads ETGVTQSPTHLIKTRGQQVTLRCSSQSGHNTVSWYQQALGQGPQFIFQYYREEENGRGNFPPRFSGLQFPNYSSELNVNALELDDSALYLCASSQFTSGGAETQYFGPGTRLLVL.

The chain couples TRBV5-1 to TRBJ2-7; D could derive from TRBD1 or TRBD2 (5 bases each). This CDR3 has 15 residues. Germline CDR1 reads SGHRS; CDR2 reads YFSETQ. Trimming stripped 4 bases from V and 2 bases from J, with 16 bases between. DNA for the CDR3: TGCGCCAGCAGCATCGGGACGTCTAGACCCTACGAGCAGTACTTC. Translated, it gives CASSIGTSRPYEQYF.

This clone has just a few counts. This CDR3 is missing its conserved last phenylalanine or tryptophan, likely due to a read error. No DNA is shown, since the ends of the CDR3 on it are uncertain; the CDR3 is the one TCRdb lists. This chain uses TRBV3-1 (or the pseudogene TRBV3-2) with TRBJ1-1. Germline lookup yields CDR1 LGHDT and CDR2 YNNKEL (reference sequence). A total of 8 residues make up the CDR3, ends included. This chain's CDR3 is CASSRSPP.

This clone was observed once. V and J are TRBV5-1 and TRBJ2-3, with no clear D. The CDR3 runs to 14 residues. CDR1 and CDR2 from the germline V gene are SGHRS and YFSETQ. Trimming removed 2 bases from V and 6 bases from J, with 13 bases in between. The CDR3 is CASSLGTAGDTQYF. The CDR3 nucleotides are TGCGCCAGCAGCTTAGGAACGGCTGGGGATACGCAGTATTTT.

This clone showed up just once. J is TRBJ2-7 and V is TRBV21-1; the listed D gene, TRBD2, was not tested against the DNA. TRBV21-1 is a pseudogene segment. The CDR3 length is 14 residues. DNA for the CDR3: TGTGCCAGCAGTCGACTAACTCGCTCCTACGAGCAGTACTTC. Translation: CASSRLTRSYEQYF.

This chain connects TRBV7-2 to TRBJ1-6; 7 nucleotides agree with TRBD1. CDR3 length: 16 amino acids. Germline V CDR1 and CDR2: SGHTA, FQGNSA. J was trimmed by 5 bases and V by 0 bases; bases with no gene match: 4. CDR3: CASSLAGQRNNSPLHF. The CDR3 nucleotides read TGTGCCAGCAGCTTAGCGGGACAGAGAAATAATTCACCCCTCCACTTT.

The rearrangement uses TRBV15 and TRBJ2-1; perhaps TRBD2 as D (7 bases). This CDR3 spans 15 amino acids. Germline assignment: CDR1 LNHNV and CDR2 YYDKDF (reference sequence). V was clipped by 4 bases and J by 4 bases, with 14 bases between them. Here the CDR3 DNA reads TGTGCCACCAGCACGGGGGGCTCTGGGTACAATGAGCAGTTCTTC. It translates to CATSTGGSGYNEQFF.

This chain connects TRBV5-4 to TRBJ1-2; D not resolved. The CDR3 runs to 15 residues. CDR1 is SGHNT and CDR2 is YYREEE in the germline V gene (reference sequence). Trimming pared 3 bases from V and 11 bases from J, leaving 23 bases between. DNA for the CDR3: TGTGCCAGCAGCTCCCCGGATCCAGGCCCAACTTTTTACACCTTC. It is translated as CASSSPDPGPTFYTF.

This clone was seen once. V and J are TRBV10-1 and TRBJ2-1, with D hard to call. This CDR3 has 10 residues. Deletions cut 11 bases from V and 0 bases from J, with 2 bases between. Looked up from germline, CDR1 is WNHNN and CDR2 is SYGVQD (reference sequence). The CDR3 DNA reads TGCGCCGTCTCCTACAATGAGCAGTTCTTC. Protein sequence: CAVSYNEQFF.

A few counts support this clone. This chain links TRBV11-2 with TRBJ1-6; a weak D match, TRBD1 (6 bases). V lost 5 bases and J 7 bases, leaving 15 bases between the germline ends. Germline-derived CDR1 and CDR2 are SGHAT and FQNNGV. There are 15 residues in the CDR3. In DNA form, the CDR3 reads TGTGCCAGCAGCCCCCAGGGGAGGGGGAATTCACCCCTCCACTTT. As protein: CASSPQGRGNSPLHF.

The rearrangement links TRBV16 to TRBJ2-3; no reliable D call. The CDR3 totals 13 residues. Deletions cut 2 bases from V and 6 bases from J, with 9 bases between. The germline CDR1 and CDR2 sequences are KGHSY and FQNENV. The CDR3 bases are TGTGCCAGCAGCCAACGAACTCGGGATACGCAGTATTTT. It specifies CASSQRTRDTQYF.